This T cell receptor beta chain was identified in a study of blood T cell repertoires in COVID-19. The CDR3 covers 16 residues. The germline V gene encodes CDR1 LNHDA and CDR2 SQIVND (reference sequence). V shed 2 bases and J 4 bases; nucleotides not matched to a gene: 3. TCRdb's copy holds only in-frame clones and misses some; the assay was immunoSEQ multiplex PCR. Of about 170,000 clones listed, 84% are singletons. The sequenced material came from peripheral blood. V gene TRBV19 combines with J gene TRBJ2-2, with 11 nucleotides matching TRBD1. The receptor was isolated from a woman between 65 and 79 years old with COVID-19, enrolled during active disease. The CDR3 loop reads CASSIYGTGGTGELFF. The DNA of the CDR3 is TGTGCCAGTAGTATATATGGGACAGGGGGCACCGGGGAGCTGTTTTTT.